Included here is one T cell receptor beta chain sequence, with context. The antigen remains undetermined. This entry is derived from a study of early stage breast cancer tumors. Study-wide results and caveats: Commonly generated sequences made up most enriched TCRB sequences shared between patients.

TCRdb keeps only in-frame clones here, not all; method: immunoSEQ multiplex PCR. The sample shows some 30,000 clones, more than 65% of them seen only once. V was trimmed by 6 bases and J by 5 bases, leaving 20 bases between them. Germline V gene lookup returns CDR1 LNHDA and CDR2 SQIVND (reference sequence). The CDR3 runs to 15 residues. Sequences were obtained from breast tumor tissue. This TCR was recovered from a person aged 25 to 45 with breast cancer. The chain carries TRBV19 and TRBJ2-7; D is undetermined. CDR3 residues: CASSPRAGVRDEQYF. In DNA, the CDR3 is TGTGCCAGTAGCCCCCGGGCAGGCGTCCGGGACGAGCAGTACTTC.